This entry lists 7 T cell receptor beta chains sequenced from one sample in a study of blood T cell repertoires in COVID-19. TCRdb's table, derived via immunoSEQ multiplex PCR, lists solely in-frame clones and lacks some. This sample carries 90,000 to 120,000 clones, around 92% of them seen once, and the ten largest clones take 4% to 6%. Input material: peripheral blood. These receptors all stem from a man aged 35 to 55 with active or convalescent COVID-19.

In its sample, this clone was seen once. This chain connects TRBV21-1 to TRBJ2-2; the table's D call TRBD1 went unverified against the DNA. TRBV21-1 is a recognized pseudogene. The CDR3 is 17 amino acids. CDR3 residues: CASSKRGQGSKAGELFF. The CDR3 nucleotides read TGTGCCAGCAGCAAAAGAGGTCAGGGTAGTAAAGCCGGGGAGCTGTTTTTT.

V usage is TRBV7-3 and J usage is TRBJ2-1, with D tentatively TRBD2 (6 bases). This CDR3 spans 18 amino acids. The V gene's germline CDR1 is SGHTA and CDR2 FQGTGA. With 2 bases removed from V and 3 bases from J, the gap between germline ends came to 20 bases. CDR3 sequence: CASSLSPAWGGNYNEQFF. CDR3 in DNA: TGTGCCAGCAGCTTATCCCCGGCATGGGGCGGGAACTACAATGAGCAGTTCTTC. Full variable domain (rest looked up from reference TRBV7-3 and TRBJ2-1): GAGVSQTPSNKVTEKGKYVELRCDPISGHTALYWYRQSLGQGPEFLIYFQGTGAADDSGLPNDRFFAVRPEGSVSTLKIQRTERGDSAVYLCASSLSPAWGGNYNEQFFGPGTRLTVL.

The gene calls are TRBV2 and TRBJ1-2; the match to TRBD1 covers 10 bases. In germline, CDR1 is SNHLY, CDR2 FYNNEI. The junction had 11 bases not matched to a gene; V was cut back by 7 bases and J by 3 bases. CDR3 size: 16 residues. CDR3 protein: CASNPQGDRGYYGYTF. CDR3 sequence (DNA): TGTGCCAGCAACCCACAGGGGGACAGGGGTTACTATGGCTACACCTTC.

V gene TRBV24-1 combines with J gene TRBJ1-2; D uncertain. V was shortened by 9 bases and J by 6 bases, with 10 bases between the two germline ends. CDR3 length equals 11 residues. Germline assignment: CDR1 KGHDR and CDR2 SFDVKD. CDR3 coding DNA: TGTGCCACCCGAGGCCGCGATGGCTACACCTTC. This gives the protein CATRGRDGYTF.

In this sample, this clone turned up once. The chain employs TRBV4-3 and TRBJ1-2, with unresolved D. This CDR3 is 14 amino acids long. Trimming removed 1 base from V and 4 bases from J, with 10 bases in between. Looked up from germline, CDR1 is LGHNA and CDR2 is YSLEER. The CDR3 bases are TGCGCCAGCAGCCAAGTCGACGGACTCTATGGCTACACCTTC. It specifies CASSQVDGLYGYTF.

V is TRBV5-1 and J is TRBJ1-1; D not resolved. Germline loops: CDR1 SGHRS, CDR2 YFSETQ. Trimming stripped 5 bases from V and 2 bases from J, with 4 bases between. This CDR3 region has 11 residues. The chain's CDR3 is CASRSNTEAFF. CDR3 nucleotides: TGCGCCAGCAGGAGCAACACTGAAGCTTTCTTT.

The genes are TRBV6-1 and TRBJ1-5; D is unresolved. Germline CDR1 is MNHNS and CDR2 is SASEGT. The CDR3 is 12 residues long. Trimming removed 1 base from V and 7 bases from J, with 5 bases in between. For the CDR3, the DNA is TGTGCCAGCAGTGAAGTCGGGCAGCCCCAGCATTTT. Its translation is CASSEVGQPQHF.